The clone carrying this T cell receptor (beta chain) has only a few counts. Everyone who donated was a Caucasian adult who lived in Nashville, Tennessee. This entry is derived from a study of shared clonotypes between healthy human individuals. The authors distributed each subset's genomic DNA evenly over several immunoSEQ plates. Only in-frame clones appear in the TCRdb table, and some are missing; sequencing was by immunoSEQ multiplex PCR. The sample carries about 960,000 clones, roughly 72% recorded once. The TCR originated in a man aged 18 to 29 in good health. Specimen: memory CD4+ T cells sorted from blood. Subset noted: CD45RA-negative fraction.

CDR3: CASSVEGVRGYTF. Written as DNA, the CDR3 is TGCGCCAGCAGTGTGGAAGGTGTCCGGGGCTACACCTTC. The rearrangement joins TRBV10-2 to TRBJ1-2; D uncertain. Trimming removed 4 bases from V and 8 bases from J, with 14 bases in between. Per germline, CDR1 WSHSY and CDR2 SAAADI. The CDR3 runs to 13 residues.